The subject of this entry is one TCR beta chain. The data were obtained in a study of blood T cell repertoires in COVID-19. Across the whole study: Collection of acute and convalescent COVID-19 samples took place in the United States, Italy and Spain. Sample material is recorded as cDNA or gDNA derived from T cells, B-cell-depleted T cells, or PBMCs.

As originally analysed: Reference gene primer amplification gave nucleated cell count estimates. Using immunoSEQ multiplex PCR, the repertoire was profiled, and TCRdb retains in-frame clones only, with some absent. Clone size and V and J calls were adopted from that table, with D and trimming inferred from the DNA. The profile shows about 260,000 clones, around 80% of them singletons. Source material: peripheral blood. This clonotype originated in a woman aged 80 or older with acute or convalescent COVID-19.

DNA for the CDR3: TGTGCCAGCTCACAACAGGGGAGCACAGATACGCAGTATTTT. Protein sequence: CASSQQGSTDTQYF. The V and J genes are TRBV18 and TRBJ2-3; 7 nucleotides align to TRBD1. CDR1 is KGHSH, CDR2 LQKENI, per germline. V lost 4 bases to trimming and J lost 0 bases; unmatched junction nucleotides: 1. The CDR3 consists of 14 residues.